These T cell receptor beta chains were read from a single sample in a study of cytomegalovirus exposure and HLA in healthy donors. TCRdb keeps only in-frame clones here, not all; method: immunoSEQ multiplex PCR. The repertoire has about 200,000 clones, 70% to 80% of them found once; the top ten carry approximately 2.1%. The sequencing sample was made of PBMCs. These receptors all come from a woman aged 25-40 years in good health and CMV-seropositive. CDR3s include the opening cysteine and the closing phenylalanine or tryptophan. D genes are given only for firm matches. For some rows the clone size is stated as once, few or many, or as a class when expanded; others skip it.

V: TRBV30; size: .; D: .; J: TRBJ2-2; length: 15; DNA: TGTGCCTGGAGTAAGCTCCGGGGGAACACCGGGGAGCTGTTTTTT; CDR3: CAWSKLRGNTGELFF
V: TRBV9; size: once; D: .; J: TRBJ2-1; length: 15; DNA: TGTGCCAGCAGCGTCGGGAGTCTGGGGTACAATGAGCAGTTCTTC; CDR3: CASSVGSLGYNEQFF
V: TRBV6-1; size: .; D: TRBD1; J: TRBJ1-5; length: 15; DNA: TGTGCCAGCAGTGAAGCCGACGGGACAGTTCAGCCCCAGCATTTT; CDR3: CASSEADGTVQPQHF
V: TRBV27; size: .; D: TRBD1; J: TRBJ1-1; length: 13; DNA: TGTGCCAGCAGTTTAAGACAGGGCTCCGAAGCTTTCTTT; CDR3: CASSLRQGSEAFF
V: TRBV28; size: .; D: TRBD1; J: TRBJ1-4; length: 16; DNA: TGTGCCAGCAGTTTCGCGGGGACAGGGATTAATGAAAAACTGTTTTTT; CDR3: CASSFAGTGINEKLFF
V: TRBV11-2; size: .; D: TRBD2; J: TRBJ2-1; length: 15; DNA: TGTGCCAGCAGCTTGGGGACTAGCGATGTGAATGAGCAGTTCTTC; CDR3: CASSLGTSDVNEQFF
V: TRBV19; size: .; D: .; J: TRBJ2-3; length: 13; DNA: TGTGCCAGTAGTCCACGGGGCACAGATACGCAGTATTTT; CDR3: CASSPRGTDTQYF
V: TRBV19; size: .; D: .; J: TRBJ1-5; length: 13; DNA: TGTGCCAGTAGTCCCAGGGGAAGCCAGCCCCAGCATTTT; CDR3: CASSPRGSQPQHF
V: TRBV11-2; size: .; D: .; J: TRBJ2-3; length: 15; DNA: TGTGCCAGCAGCTTATACAGGGTCTACACAGATACGCAGTATTTT; CDR3: CASSLYRVYTDTQYF
V: TRBV7-9; size: once; D: TRBD1; J: TRBJ1-2; length: 15; DNA: TGTGCCAGCAGCAGACAGGGACAGGGGAGCTATGGCTACACCTTC; CDR3: CASSRQGQGSYGYTF
V: TRBV18; size: .; D: .; J: TRBJ2-7; length: 15; DNA: TGTGCCAGCTCGTCAGCGGGCCCCTCGTCTCGCGAGCAGTACTTC; CDR3: CASSSAGPSSREQYF
V: TRBV7-8; size: .; D: TRBD1; J: TRBJ2-5; length: 16; DNA: TGTGCCAGCACCCAAGGGACAGGAAGGGGACAAGAGACCCAGTACTTC; CDR3: CASTQGTGRGQETQYF
V: TRBV5-4; size: .; D: .; J: TRBJ2-3; length: 14; DNA: TGTGCCAGCACCCGGCGGGGTGATGGAGATACGCAGTATTTT; CDR3: CASTRRGDGDTQYF
V: TRBV7-9; size: .; D: .; J: TRBJ2-7; length: 15; DNA: TGTGCCAGCAGCCCATCGGACTGGAGGCCGCACGAGCAGTACTTC; CDR3: CASSPSDWRPHEQYF
V: TRBV5-4; size: .; D: .; J: TRBJ1-1; length: 14; DNA: TGTGCCAGCAGCTTGGACAGATCAAACACTGAAGCTTTCTTT; CDR3: CASSLDRSNTEAFF
V: TRBV12-1; size: few; D: .; J: TRBJ1-5; length: 15; DNA: TGTGCCAGCAGCTTTGTGGGACAGGGCGATCAGCCCCAGCATTTT; CDR3: CASSFVGQGDQPQHF
V: TRBV5-1; size: .; D: .; J: TRBJ2-7; length: 15; DNA: TGCGCCAGCAGCTTGGTCCCCGGGAGCTCCTACGAGCAGTACTTC; CDR3: CASSLVPGSSYEQYF
V: TRBV18; size: once; D: .; J: TRBJ2-7; length: 13; DNA: TGTGCCAGCTCACCCCTAGAAGTATCCGAGCAGTACTTC; CDR3: CASSPLEVSEQYF
V: TRBV9; size: .; D: .; J: TRBJ1-2; length: 14; DNA: TGTGCCAGCAGCGTAGAGGGAGGGTTTAGCGGCTACACCTTC; CDR3: CASSVEGGFSGYTF
V: TRBV19; size: .; D: .; J: TRBJ2-1; length: 9; DNA: TGTGCCAGTAGTATCTTTTCGTTCTTC; CDR3: CASSIFSFF
V: TRBV28; size: .; D: TRBD1; J: TRBJ2-1; length: 17; DNA: TGTGCCAGCAGCCCTCCCATGGGACAGGGTCTCTACAATGAGCAGTTCTTC; CDR3: CASSPPMGQGLYNEQFF
V: TRBV10-3; size: .; D: TRBD1; J: TRBJ1-5; length: 12; DNA: TGTGCCTCCGGACAGGGAGGTCAGCCCCAGCATTTT; CDR3: CASGQGGQPQHF
V: TRBV9; size: .; D: TRBD2; J: TRBJ2-2; length: 16; DNA: TGTGCCAGCAGCGCCCTGACTAGCGGGAGGACCGGGGAGCTGTTTTTT; CDR3: CASSALTSGRTGELFF
V: TRBV7-2; size: .; D: TRBD1; J: TRBJ2-4; length: 18; DNA: TGTGCCAGCCCCCAAAAGGGACAGGGGGCGAAGCCCAAAAACATTCAGTACTTC; CDR3: CASPQKGQGAKPKNIQYF
V: TRBV11-3; size: .; D: TRBD2; J: TRBJ2-1; length: 12; DNA: TGTGCCAGCAGCTCCGGCGGGGGTGAGCAGTTCTTC; CDR3: CASSSGGGEQFF
V: TRBV6-5; size: .; D: .; J: TRBJ2-7; length: 11; DNA: TGTGCCAGCAGCCAGACCTACGAGCAGTACTTC; CDR3: CASSQTYEQYF
V: TRBV7-8; size: .; D: TRBD2; J: TRBJ2-3; length: 16; DNA: TGTGCCAGCAGCTTAGTTCGGCTAGCGGGCACAGATACGCAGTATTTT; CDR3: CASSLVRLAGTDTQYF
V: TRBV5-1; size: .; D: .; J: TRBJ2-7; length: 14; DNA: TGCGCCAGCAGCTTGGCCCGGGGCTCCTACGAGCAGTACTTC; CDR3: CASSLARGSYEQYF
V: TRBV28; size: .; D: .; J: TRBJ2-4; length: 17; DNA: TGTGCCAGCAGCCCACTCGGCAGGGGTAATCCCAAAAACATTCAGTACTTC; CDR3: CASSPLGRGNPKNIQYF
V: TRBV6-6; size: .; D: .; J: TRBJ2-1; length: 11; DNA: TGTGCCAGCAGTTACTCAGGGGCAGGTTTCTTC; CDR3: CASSYSGAGFF
V: TRBV2; size: few; D: .; J: TRBJ2-6; length: 12; DNA: TGTGCCAGCATGAGGGGGGCCAACGTCCTGACTTTC; CDR3: CASMRGANVLTF
V: TRBV5-4; size: once; D: .; J: TRBJ2-3; length: 16; DNA: TGTGCCAGCAGCTTTCTGTGGGGGGGGGCAACAGATACGCAGTATTTT; CDR3: CASSFLWGGATDTQYF
V: TRBV29-1; size: .; D: .; J: TRBJ1-5; length: 13; DNA: TGCAGCGCCTGGGAGGGAGCTAATCAGCCCCAGCATTTT; CDR3: CSAWEGANQPQHF
V: TRBV18; size: .; D: .; J: TRBJ1-4; length: 14; DNA: TGTGCCAGCTCACCTCGACAGAAGAATGAAAAACTGTTTTTT; CDR3: CASSPRQKNEKLFF
V: TRBV11-3; size: .; D: TRBD2; J: TRBJ2-7; length: 18; DNA: TGTGCCAGCAGCTCAAAAGGGACTAACAGAGCGGTTACCTACGAGCAGTACTTC; CDR3: CASSSKGTNRAVTYEQYF
V: TRBV6-5; size: once; D: TRBD1; J: TRBJ1-5; length: 14; DNA: TGTGCCAGCAGTCCGGACAGGTTACGGCAGCCCCAGCATTTT; CDR3: CASSPDRLRQPQHF
V: TRBV28; size: few; D: .; J: TRBJ2-3; length: 16; DNA: TGTGCCAGCAGTCAACTCCGGGCAGGGGCCACAGATACGCAGTATTTT; CDR3: CASSQLRAGATDTQYF
V: TRBV5-8; size: .; D: .; J: TRBJ1-5; length: 15; DNA: TGTGCCAGCAGCGCCCGACAGATCCGCAATCAGCCCCAGCATTTT; CDR3: CASSARQIRNQPQHF
V: TRBV27; size: .; D: TRBD1; J: TRBJ2-7; length: 15; DNA: TGTGCCAGCAGTCCCGGGACAGACCTTTCCTACGAGCAGTACTTC; CDR3: CASSPGTDLSYEQYF
V: TRBV5-1; size: .; D: .; J: TRBJ2-5; length: 14; DNA: TGCGCCAGCAGCACTTTTCCAGCGCGGGAGACCCAGTACTTC; CDR3: CASSTFPARETQYF
V: TRBV28; size: .; D: TRBD2; J: TRBJ2-7; length: 13; DNA: TGTGCCAGCATGGCGGGAGGTAGCTACGAGCAGTACTTC; CDR3: CASMAGGSYEQYF
V: TRBV11-2; size: few; D: .; J: TRBJ1-5; length: 13; DNA: TGTGCCAGCTGTGCGGCGGTCAATCAGCCCCAGCATTTT; CDR3: CASCAAVNQPQHF
V: TRBV7-9; size: .; D: TRBD2; J: TRBJ2-1; length: 14; DNA: TGTGCCAGCACAGGCGGGGGTTCGGGTAATGAGCAGTTCTTC; CDR3: CASTGGGSGNEQFF
V: TRBV28; size: .; D: .; J: TRBJ2-1; length: 16; DNA: TGTGCCAGCCGAAGACGGGCGGGGTTATCCTACAATGAGCAGTTCTTC; CDR3: CASRRRAGLSYNEQFF